The rows below give T cell receptor beta chains drawn from one sample of a study of blood T cell repertoires in COVID-19. The assay was immunoSEQ multiplex PCR, and TCRdb's table has in-frame clones only and misses some. The table lists roughly 300,000 clones, 65% to 90% of them singletons, with around 2.9% in the top ten. Sequencing was done on a sample of peripheral blood. The receptors shown here come from a woman between 55 and 75 years old with active or convalescent COVID-19. Each CDR3 is given with its conserved first and last residue. Each record gives: clone size, V gene, D gene, J gene, CDR3 protein, CDR3 DNA. The D gene is left open where the match is weak. The size entry is marked missing in some rows and otherwise reads once, few, many or a size class.

size: .
V: TRBV9
D: .
J: TRBJ1-1
CDR3: CASSAPNRDTEAFF
DNA: TGTGCCAGCAGCGCCCCTAACAGGGACACTGAAGCTTTCTTT

size: .
V: TRBV5-1
D: TRBD1
J: TRBJ2-5
CDR3: CASRLMSPGGRLQETQYF
DNA: TGCGCCAGCAGGTTAATGAGCCCAGGGGGCCGCCTCCAAGAGACCCAGTACTTC

size: .
V: TRBV2
D: .
J: TRBJ2-1
CDR3: CASSEALQGYNEQFF
DNA: TGTGCCAGCAGTGAAGCGCTTCAGGGATACAATGAGCAGTTCTTC

size: .
V: TRBV7-3
D: TRBD1
J: TRBJ1-3
CDR3: CASSQHGQGTGNTIYF
DNA: TGTGCCAGCAGCCAGCATGGACAGGGCACTGGAAACACCATATATTTT

size: .
V: TRBV19
D: TRBD2
J: TRBJ2-1
CDR3: CASRGSGGYNEQFF
DNA: TGTGCCAGTAGAGGTAGCGGGGGCTACAATGAGCAGTTCTTC

size: .
V: TRBV10-2
D: TRBD1
J: TRBJ1-2
CDR3: CASSAGQGGGYGYTF
DNA: TGCGCCAGCAGTGCCGGACAGGGAGGAGGGTATGGCTACACCTTC

size: .
V: TRBV3-1/TRBV3-2
D: .
J: TRBJ2-5
CDR3: CASSQGHGGGETQYF
DNA: TGTGCCAGCAGCCAAGGACACGGCGGGGGCGAGACCCAGTACTTC

size: .
V: TRBV9
D: TRBD1
J: TRBJ1-2
CDR3: CASSVGDSINYGYTF
DNA: TGTGCCAGCAGCGTAGGGGACAGCATTAACTATGGCTACACCTTC

size: .
V: TRBV5-1
D: TRBD2
J: TRBJ2-2
CDR3: CASSLIAGVNTGELFF
DNA: TGCGCCAGCAGCTTAATAGCGGGGGTCAACACCGGGGAGCTGTTTTTT

size: .
V: TRBV15
D: .
J: TRBJ1-2
CDR3: CATSRGGRGADGYTF
DNA: TGTGCCACCAGCAGAGGAGGTCGGGGGGCGGATGGCTACACCTTC

size: .
V: TRBV5-4
D: .
J: TRBJ1-5
CDR3: CASSLAGSSQPQHF
DNA: TGTGCCAGCAGCTTGGCTGGGAGTTCCCAGCCCCAGCATTTT

size: .
V: TRBV6-1
D: TRBD1
J: TRBJ1-6
CDR3: CASSELTGELSPLHF
DNA: TGTGCCAGCAGTGAATTGACAGGGGAGCTTTCACCCCTCCACTTT

size: .
V: TRBV18
D: TRBD2
J: TRBJ2-1
CDR3: CASSPSGLAGELTFF
DNA: TGTGCCAGCTCACCATCCGGACTAGCGGGGGAACTGACGTTCTTC

size: .
V: TRBV25-1
D: .
J: TRBJ2-2
CDR3: CASSGTGRLAGELFF
DNA: TGTGCCAGCAGTGGTACAGGCCGGCTGGCCGGGGAGCTGTTTTTT

size: .
V: TRBV2
D: TRBD2
J: TRBJ2-1
CDR3: CASSTFGGAGYNEQFF
DNA: TGTGCCAGCAGTACCTTCGGGGGGGCAGGCTACAATGAGCAGTTCTTC

size: .
V: TRBV5-4
D: .
J: TRBJ2-5
CDR3: CASSLNPGGNRPGSQYF
DNA: TGTGCCAGCAGCTTGAACCCTGGAGGGAACAGGCCCGGGTCCCAGTACTTC

size: once
V: TRBV9
D: TRBD1
J: TRBJ1-1
CDR3: CASSVGNRPGQENTEAFF
DNA: TGTGCCAGCAGCGTAGGAAACCGACCGGGACAGGAGAACACTGAAGCTTTCTTT

size: .
V: TRBV12-5
D: .
J: TRBJ1-5
CDR3: CASGFTQGGGNQPQHF
DNA: TGTGCTAGTGGTTTCACACAGGGAGGGGGCAATCAGCCCCAGCATTTT

size: .
V: TRBV4-3
D: TRBD2
J: TRBJ2-2
CDR3: CASSQGRGIAGLQELFF
DNA: TGCGCCAGCAGCCAAGGGCGGGGGATAGCGGGATTGCAAGAGCTGTTTTTT

size: .
V: TRBV5-1
D: .
J: TRBJ1-6
CDR3: CASSLAGPENNSPLHF
DNA: TGCGCCAGCAGCTTGGCAGGGCCCGAAAATAATTCACCCCTCCACTTT

size: .
V: TRBV19
D: .
J: TRBJ1-5
CDR3: CASNRGRGFNQPQHF
DNA: TGTGCCAGTAACCGCGGGCGGGGCTTCAATCAGCCCCAGCATTTT

size: .
V: TRBV9
D: TRBD1
J: TRBJ2-6
CDR3: CASSVATRDSTSGANVLTF
DNA: TGTGCCAGCAGCGTAGCTACGAGGGACAGTACCTCTGGGGCCAACGTCCTGACTTTC

size: .
V: TRBV6-1
D: .
J: TRBJ1-1
CDR3: CASSDRRGRGVTEAFF
DNA: TGTGCCAGCAGTGACCGGCGGGGGAGGGGGGTCACTGAAGCTTTCTTT

size: .
V: TRBV10-3
D: .
J: TRBJ1-1
CDR3: CAITKTDSLNTEAFF
DNA: TGTGCCATCACCAAAACGGACAGTTTGAACACTGAAGCTTTCTTT

size: .
V: TRBV18
D: .
J: TRBJ2-4
CDR3: CASSPDRTENIQYF
DNA: TGTGCCAGCTCACCAGACAGGACAGAGAACATTCAGTACTTC

size: .
V: TRBV3-1/TRBV3-2
D: .
J: TRBJ1-6
CDR3: CASSPPYPNSPLHF
DNA: TGTGCCAGCAGCCCCCCCTACCCTAATTCACCCCTCCACTTT

size: .
V: TRBV27
D: .
J: TRBJ1-2
CDR3: CASSFNRRDYGYTF
DNA: TGTGCCAGCAGTTTCAATCGGAGGGACTATGGCTACACCTTC

size: once
V: TRBV9
D: .
J: TRBJ2-1
CDR3: CASSVKENSLYNEQFF
DNA: TGTGCCAGCAGCGTAAAGGAGAATTCGCTTTACAATGAGCAGTTCTTC

size: many
V: TRBV4-3
D: .
J: TRBJ2-1
CDR3: CASSQPGYNEQFF
DNA: TGCGCCAGCAGCCAACCCGGGTACAATGAGCAGTTCTTC

size: .
V: TRBV25-1
D: TRBD2
J: TRBJ2-3
CDR3: CASSESGGRSSDTQYF
DNA: TGTGCCAGCAGTGAATCGGGGGGGCGAAGTTCTGATACGCAGTATTTT

size: .
V: TRBV29-1
D: TRBD1
J: TRBJ1-1
CDR3: CSATGLTEAFF
DNA: TGCAGCGCGACAGGGTTAACTGAAGCTTTCTTT

size: .
V: TRBV7-9
D: TRBD1
J: TRBJ2-7
CDR3: CASSRQGRSGEQYF
DNA: TGTGCCAGCAGCCGACAGGGTCGGTCGGGCGAGCAGTACTTC

size: .
V: TRBV18
D: .
J: TRBJ1-1
CDR3: CASSLSSSYNTEAFF
DNA: TGTGCCAGCTCCTTAAGCTCATCCTACAACACTGAAGCTTTCTTT

size: .
V: TRBV9
D: .
J: TRBJ2-5
CDR3: CASSLRGSGETQYF
DNA: TGTGCCAGCAGCCTCAGAGGATCCGGAGAGACCCAGTACTTC

size: .
V: TRBV9
D: TRBD1
J: TRBJ1-2
CDR3: CASNTGGDGYTF
DNA: TGTGCCAGCAACACAGGGGGCGATGGCTACACCTTC

size: few
V: TRBV4-1
D: TRBD2
J: TRBJ2-5
CDR3: CASSQRTSREQETQYF
DNA: TGCGCCAGCAGCCAACGGACTAGCCGCGAACAAGAGACCCAGTACTTC

size: .
V: TRBV5-1
D: .
J: TRBJ2-2
CDR3: CASSSLVANTGELFF
DNA: TGCGCCAGCAGCTCCCTAGTAGCGAACACCGGGGAGCTGTTTTTT

size: .
V: TRBV7-9
D: TRBD1
J: TRBJ1-6
CDR3: CASRQTGRNSPLHF
DNA: TGTGCCAGCAGACAGACAGGGAGGAATTCACCCCTCCACTTT

size: .
V: TRBV3-1/TRBV3-2
D: TRBD2
J: TRBJ2-5
CDR3: CASSQVGGGAGETQYF
DNA: TGTGCCAGCAGCCAAGTCGGCGGGGGGGCCGGGGAGACCCAGTACTTC

size: .
V: TRBV21-1
D: .
J: TRBJ1-5
CDR3: CASSKVAGSSNQPQHF
DNA: TGTGCCAGCAGCAAAGTTGCAGGGTCAAGCAATCAGCCCCAGCATTTT

size: many
V: TRBV4-3
D: .
J: TRBJ1-2
CDR3: CASSFHATGNYGYTF
DNA: TGCGCCAGCAGCTTCCACGCCACAGGGAACTATGGCTACACCTTC

size: .
V: TRBV3-1/TRBV3-2
D: TRBD2
J: TRBJ2-6
CDR3: CASSQVLAGGLSGANVLTF
DNA: TGTGCCAGCAGCCAAGTCCTAGCGGGGGGACTCTCTGGGGCCAACGTCCTGACTTTC

size: .
V: TRBV19
D: TRBD1
J: TRBJ1-1
CDR3: CASSLGQQNTEAFF
DNA: TGTGCCAGTAGTTTGGGACAGCAGAACACTGAAGCTTTCTTT

size: few
V: TRBV5-6
D: .
J: TRBJ1-6
CDR3: CASSLLRGSSYNSPLHF
DNA: TGTGCCAGCAGCCTCCTCAGGGGAAGCTCCTATAATTCACCCCTCCACTTT

size: .
V: TRBV2
D: .
J: TRBJ1-5
CDR3: CASGAFYQPQHF
DNA: TGTGCCAGCGGTGCGTTTTATCAGCCCCAGCATTTT

size: .
V: TRBV7-9
D: .
J: TRBJ1-5
CDR3: CASSLGAGVGQPQHF
DNA: TGTGCCAGCAGCTTAGGGGCAGGGGTGGGTCAGCCCCAGCATTTT

size: .
V: TRBV4-1
D: TRBD1
J: TRBJ1-3
CDR3: CASSQGPVDRGPRNTIYF
DNA: TGCGCCAGCAGCCAAGGACCCGTGGACAGGGGGCCCCGAAACACCATATATTTT

size: .
V: TRBV7-3
D: TRBD1
J: TRBJ1-2
CDR3: CASSQGPPGQGGGYTF
DNA: TGTGCCAGCAGTCAAGGCCCCCCGGGACAGGGCGGAGGCTACACCTTC

size: few
V: TRBV6-1
D: TRBD1
J: TRBJ1-1
CDR3: CASSDDREGDTEAFF
DNA: TGTGCCAGCAGTGACGACAGGGAAGGGGACACTGAAGCTTTCTTT

size: .
V: TRBV7-9
D: TRBD1
J: TRBJ2-7
CDR3: CASSPGVGQGSYEQYF
DNA: TGTGCCAGCAGCCCTGGCGTGGGACAGGGGTCCTACGAGCAGTACTTC

size: .
V: TRBV5-4
D: .
J: TRBJ2-3
CDR3: CASRQGQSLTDTQYF
DNA: TGTGCCAGCAGGCAAGGACAGAGCCTCACAGATACGCAGTATTTT

size: .
V: TRBV19
D: TRBD2
J: TRBJ2-5
CDR3: CASSWGTRGGRETQYF
DNA: TGTGCCAGTAGTTGGGGGACTAGAGGCGGGAGAGAGACCCAGTACTTC

size: .
V: TRBV9
D: .
J: TRBJ2-7
CDR3: CASSVAGAPYEQYF
DNA: TGTGCCAGCAGCGTAGCAGGGGCTCCCTACGAGCAGTACTTC